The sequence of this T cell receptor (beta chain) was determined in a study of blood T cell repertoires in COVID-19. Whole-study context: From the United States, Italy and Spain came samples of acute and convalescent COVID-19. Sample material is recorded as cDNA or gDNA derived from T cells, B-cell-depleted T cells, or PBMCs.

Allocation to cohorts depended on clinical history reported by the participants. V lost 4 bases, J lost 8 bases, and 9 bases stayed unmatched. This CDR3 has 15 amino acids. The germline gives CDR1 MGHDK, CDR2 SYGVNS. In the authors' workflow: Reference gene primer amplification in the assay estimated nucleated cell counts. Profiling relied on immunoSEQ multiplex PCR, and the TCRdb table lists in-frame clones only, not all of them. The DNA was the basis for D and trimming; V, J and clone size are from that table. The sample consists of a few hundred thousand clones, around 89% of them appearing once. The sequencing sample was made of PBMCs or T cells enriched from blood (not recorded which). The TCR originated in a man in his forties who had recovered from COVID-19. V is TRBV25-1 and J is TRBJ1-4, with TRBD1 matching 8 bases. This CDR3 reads CASSGPHRGYEKLFF. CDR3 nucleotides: TGTGCCAGCAGTGGACCCCACAGGGGGTACGAAAAACTGTTTTTT. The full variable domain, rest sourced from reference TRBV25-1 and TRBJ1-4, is EADIYQTPRYLVIGTGKKITLECSQTMGHDKMYWYQQDPGMELHLIHYSYGVNSTEKGDLSSESTVSRIRTEHFPLTLESARPSHTSQYLCASSGPHRGYEKLFFGSGTQLSVL.